This paragraph reports one T cell receptor (beta chain). The V end was cut by 1 base, the J end by 4 bases, with 10 bases between. CDR3 length: 14 residues. From germline, CDR1 is WSHSY and CDR2 SAAADI. This entry is derived from a study of blood T cell repertoires in COVID-19. Study context: Acute-phase and convalescent COVID-19 samples originated in the United States, Italy and Spain. Nucleic acid was either cDNA or gDNA, and it came from T cells, B-cell-depleted T cells, or PBMCs.

In the original workflow: Estimation of nucleated cell counts was performed using reference gene primer amplification. Profiled with immunoSEQ multiplex PCR; TCRdb holds only in-frame clones, not every one. D and trimming come from the DNA, and the V and J calls and clone size come from that table. This sample carries over 90,000 clones, approximately 80% of them seen once, and the ten largest clones take roughly 13%. J is TRBJ1-2 and V is TRBV10-2; D might be TRBD1 (6 bases). The sequenced material came from peripheral blood. The TCR comes from a human donor in a cohort sampled during active or convalescent COVID-19. In DNA form, the CDR3 reads TGCGCCAGCAGTGAGTTCCAGGGGACCTATGGCTACACCTTC. This gives the protein CASSEFQGTYGYTF.